The TCR beta chain under discussion was sequenced for a study of T-cell reconstitution after alpha-beta-depleted transplantation in children. Findings of the study overall: Reportedly, roughly two months post-transplant, alpha-beta T cells arose from several hundred expanded graft clones. A year post-transplant, T-cell counts and diversity derived mostly from newly produced T cells. TCRbeta diversity was high at day 60 in some patients (a result of surviving recipient T cells and thymic progenitors).

In regard to this clonotype: Its antigen is not identified.

A TCRbeta library incorporating unique molecular identifiers was prepared. Via MiXCR, TCRdb re-called the PCR reads, giving one row per CDR3 protein. The repertoire holds a few hundred thousand distinct CDR3 sequences, with roughly 13% as singletons. The germline CDR1 and CDR2 sequences are MNHEY and SVGAGI. V shed 7 bases and J shed 5 bases, with 8 bases lying between them. The CDR3 has 11 amino acids. The chain has TRBV6-5 and TRBJ1-1; D perhaps matches TRBD1 (6 bases). The sequence came from a male patient aged 5 to 17 who had a stem cell transplant for acute myeloid leukemia, so the T cells may come from the graft donor. Material: PBMCs, mostly from graft donor cells, obtained 360 days after TCRalphabeta/CD19-depleted stem cell transplant. CDR3 nucleotides: TGTGCCAGCAAGGGGGAAACTGAAGCTTTCTTT. Encoded protein: CASKGETEAFF.